This T cell receptor beta chain was obtained from a study of blood T cell repertoires in COVID-19. As for the study in general: COVID-19 samples from acute and convalescent phases originated in the United States, Italy and Spain. PBMCs, B-cell-depleted T cells, or T cells provided the cDNA or gDNA that made up the material.

In the authors' methods: It was from reference gene primer amplification that nucleated cell counts were estimated. Assay: immunoSEQ multiplex PCR; the TCRdb copy retains only in-frame clones and omits some. For V, J and clone size, that table is used; D and trimming come from the DNA. The table records around 20,000 clones, around 92% of them present only once. Germline CDR1 and CDR2: KGHDR and SFDVKD. The V segment lost 4 bases and the J segment 7 bases; nucleotides outside the gene matches: 6. The CDR3 is 16 residues long. The receptor was isolated from a man between 65 and 79 years old with active COVID-19. The sequenced material came from peripheral blood. V gene TRBV24-1 combines with J gene TRBJ2-1, with 13 positions matching TRBD2. The CDR3 nucleotides read TGTGCCACCAGTGAAACTAGCGGGAGGGCCTGGAATGAGCAGTTCTTC. Translated: CATSETSGRAWNEQFF.